The rows below give T cell receptor beta chains drawn from one sample of a study of T cells in Graves' hyperthyroidism and ophthalmopathy. One entry per CDR3 protein, called by TCRdb with MiXCR from the multiplex PCR reads. The sample lists fewer than 450,000 distinct CDR3 sequences; approximately 18% were seen once. The sequencing input was blood. These receptors were collected from a woman aged 30 to 39 with Graves' hyperthyroidism that later progressed to Graves' ophthalmopathy. Each CDR3 is given with its conserved first and last residue. The order of the fields is V gene, J gene, CDR3 protein.

V: TRBV28; J: TRBJ2-1; CDR3: CASSPPPGNEQFF
V: TRBV24-1; J: TRBJ2-1; CDR3: CATSDGTGTSGSEPYNEQFF
V: TRBV2; J: TRBJ2-7; CDR3: CASTYSSSYEQYF
V: TRBV3-1; J: TRBJ1-2; CDR3: CASSQDRDSNYGYTF
V: TRBV6-1; J: TRBJ1-1; CDR3: CASSEGQGRNTEAFF
V: TRBV11-2; J: TRBJ1-5; CDR3: CASSSGATVDQPQHF
V: TRBV6-1; J: TRBJ2-1; CDR3: CASSELPGQGNNEQFF
V: TRBV2; J: TRBJ1-1; CDR3: CASSASAEKGRTSF
V: TRBV15; J: TRBJ1-2; CDR3: CATEPTVGRGYTF
V: TRBV24-1; J: TRBJ2-5; CDR3: CATSDRAGGPETQYF
V: TRBV10-3; J: TRBJ2-1; CDR3: CAIRGTGLGEQFF
V: TRBV9; J: TRBJ1-1; CDR3: CASTPGGRNTEAFF
V: TRBV7-9; J: TRBJ2-6; CDR3: CASSSDRGRAGANVLTF
V: TRBV2; J: TRBJ1-1; CDR3: CASSATGFDTEAFF